Only a few counts were recorded for the clone carrying this T cell receptor (beta chain). Its antigen is not known. These data belong to a study of T-cell reconstitution after alpha-beta-depleted transplantation in children. Broader study findings: It was newly produced T cells that mostly accounted for T-cell counts and diversity one year after transplant. For some patients, TCRbeta diversity was high at day 60 because of recipient T cells and thymic progenitors that survived.

The CDR3 length is 15 residues. V gave up 6 bases and J gave up 4 bases, with 19 bases separating them. The germline V gene encodes CDR1 DFQATT and CDR2 SNEGSKA (reference sequence). This sample's TCRbeta library carried unique molecular identifier barcodes. One entry per CDR3 protein results from TCRdb running MiXCR on the PCR reads. The data contain 500,000 to 650,000 distinct CDR3 sequences, roughly 11% of them singletons. This TCR came from a female patient aged 2-15 years who had a stem cell transplant for aplastic anemia, so the T cells may come from the graft donor. Sequencing was performed on PBMCs, mostly from graft donor cells, taken 180 days after TCRalphabeta/CD19-depleted stem cell transplant. V usage is TRBV20-1 and J usage is TRBJ2-1; D is possibly TRBD1 (6 bases). The CDR3 region has the DNA TGCAGTGCAAGGGTGGGACACGCGATTTACAATGAGCAGTTCTTC. This codes for CSARVGHAIYNEQFF.